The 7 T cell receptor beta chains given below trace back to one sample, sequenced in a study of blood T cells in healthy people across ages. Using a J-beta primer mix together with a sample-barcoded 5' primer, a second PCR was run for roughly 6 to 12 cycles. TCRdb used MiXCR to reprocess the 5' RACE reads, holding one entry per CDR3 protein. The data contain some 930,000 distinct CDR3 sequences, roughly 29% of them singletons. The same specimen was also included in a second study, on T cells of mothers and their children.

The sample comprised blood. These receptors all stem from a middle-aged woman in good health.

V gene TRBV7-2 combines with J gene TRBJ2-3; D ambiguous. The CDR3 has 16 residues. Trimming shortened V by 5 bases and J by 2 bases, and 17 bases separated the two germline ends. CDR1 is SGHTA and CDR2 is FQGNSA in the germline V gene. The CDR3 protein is CASSPRSGSYTDTQYF. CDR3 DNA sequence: TGTGCCAGCAGCCCAAGATCGGGCAGCTACACAGATACGCAGTATTTT.

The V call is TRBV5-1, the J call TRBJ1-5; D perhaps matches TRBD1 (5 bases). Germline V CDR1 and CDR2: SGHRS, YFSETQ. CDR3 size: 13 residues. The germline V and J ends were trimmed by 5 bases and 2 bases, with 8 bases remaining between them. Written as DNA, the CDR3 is TGCGCCAGCAGGACAGACCGCAATCAGCCCCAGCATTTT. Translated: CASRTDRNQPQHF. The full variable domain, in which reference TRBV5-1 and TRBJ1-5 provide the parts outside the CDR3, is KAGVTQTPRYLIKTRGQQVTLSCSPISGHRSVSWYQQTPGQGLQFLFEYFSETQRNKGNFPGRFSGRQFSNSRSEMNVSTLELGDSALYLCASRTDRNQPQHFGDGTRLSIL.

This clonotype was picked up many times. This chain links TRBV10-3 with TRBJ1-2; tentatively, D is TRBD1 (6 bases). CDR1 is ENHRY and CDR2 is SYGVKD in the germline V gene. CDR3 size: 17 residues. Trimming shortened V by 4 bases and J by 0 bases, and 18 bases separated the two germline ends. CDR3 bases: TGTGCCATCAGTGCGATTTTTCCGGGACAATCTAACTATGGCTACACCTTC. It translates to CAISAIFPGQSNYGYTF.

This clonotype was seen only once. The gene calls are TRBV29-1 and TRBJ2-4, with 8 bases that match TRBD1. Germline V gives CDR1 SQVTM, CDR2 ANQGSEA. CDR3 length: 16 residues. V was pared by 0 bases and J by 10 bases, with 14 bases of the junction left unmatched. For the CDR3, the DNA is TGCAGCGTTGAAGATCGAAGACAGGGGCACAAGCTAATTCAGTACTTC. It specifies CSVEDRRQGHKLIQYF.

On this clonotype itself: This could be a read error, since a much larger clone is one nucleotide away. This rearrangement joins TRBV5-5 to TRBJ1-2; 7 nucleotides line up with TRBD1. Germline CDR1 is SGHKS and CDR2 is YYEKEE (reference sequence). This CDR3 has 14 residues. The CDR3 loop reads CAGSLETGDYGYTF. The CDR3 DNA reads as TGTGCCGGCAGCTTGGAAACAGGGGACTATGGCTACACCTTC.

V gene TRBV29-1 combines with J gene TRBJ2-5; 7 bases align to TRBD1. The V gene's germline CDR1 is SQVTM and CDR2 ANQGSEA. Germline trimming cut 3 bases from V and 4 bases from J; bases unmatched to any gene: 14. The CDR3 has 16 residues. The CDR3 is CSVDPRGLHGGETQYF. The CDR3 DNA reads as TGCAGCGTTGACCCCAGGGGGTTACATGGGGGAGAGACCCAGTACTTC.

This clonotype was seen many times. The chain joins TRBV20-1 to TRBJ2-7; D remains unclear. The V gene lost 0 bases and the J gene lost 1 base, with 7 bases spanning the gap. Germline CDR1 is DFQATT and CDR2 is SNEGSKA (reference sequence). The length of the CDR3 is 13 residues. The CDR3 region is CSARETVSYEQYF. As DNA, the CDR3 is TGCAGTGCTAGAGAGACGGTATCCTACGAGCAGTACTTC.